This T cell receptor (beta chain) emerged from a study of blood T cell repertoires in COVID-19. Overall study: Italy, Spain and the United States were the sources of the convalescent and acute COVID-19 samples.

Sequenced by immunoSEQ multiplex PCR; TCRdb stores in-frame clones only, minus some. The sample lists roughly 240,000 clones; about nine tenths were seen once. Individuals in the exposed group had encountered a COVID-19 case within 2 weeks preceding study entry. Germline V gives CDR1 MNHEY, CDR2 SVGAGI. V lost 0 bases to trimming and J lost 4 bases; unmatched junction nucleotides: 6. The CDR3 sequence is 15 residues long. The TCR originated in a middle-aged man who had been exposed to COVID-19. The rearrangement joins TRBV6-5 to TRBJ2-7, with 7 bases matching TRBD1. The sample comprised PBMCs or T cells enriched from blood (not recorded which). CDR3 region: CASSYSGQELYEQYF. The CDR3 DNA follows: TGTGCCAGCAGTTACTCAGGACAGGAGCTATACGAGCAGTACTTC.